The rows below give T cell receptor beta chains drawn from one sample of a study of PD-1 blockade in classical Hodgkin lymphoma. Sequenced by immunoSEQ multiplex PCR; TCRdb stores in-frame clones only, minus some. The data show 60,000 or so clones, roughly nine tenths seen once. Sequences were derived from peripheral blood mononuclear cells (PBMCs), sampled at baseline. These receptors were taken from a human donor with classical Hodgkin lymphoma. The CDR3 runs from the conserved cysteine through the conserved F or W. D genes are given only for firm matches. Size values are once, few and many counts, or a class for expanded clones, and some rows have none.

size | J | D | V | CDR3 | DNA
- | TRBJ2-5 | - | TRBV5-5 | CASSPRRAIQETQYF | TGTGCCAGCAGCCCACGCCGGGCGATCCAAGAGACCCAGTACTTC
- | TRBJ2-7 | - | TRBV14 | CASSQESTASYEQYF | TGTGCCAGCAGCCAAGAGTCAACTGCAAGCTACGAGCAGTACTTC
- | TRBJ2-3 | - | TRBV14 | CASSHPGTPYGTDTQYF | TGTGCCAGCAGCCATCCCGGGACGCCCTACGGCACAGATACGCAGTATTTT
- | TRBJ1-5 | - | TRBV19 | CASSTYGGYSNQPQHF | TGTGCCAGTAGTACCTACGGGGGTTATAGCAATCAGCCCCAGCATTTT
- | TRBJ2-3 | TRBD1 | TRBV7-3 | CASSPRQGASWPQYF | TGTGCCAGCAGCCCCCGGCAGGGGGCCTCCTGGCCGCAGTATTTT
once | TRBJ2-7 | - | TRBV15 | CATSRDGGRGEQYF | TGTGCCACCAGCAGAGATGGGGGCCGCGGCGAGCAGTACTTC
- | TRBJ2-7 | - | TRBV11-2 | CASSLGISYEQYF | TGTGCCAGCAGCTTAGGCATCTCCTACGAGCAGTACTTC
- | TRBJ2-1 | - | TRBV6-1 | CASSEAQLLEQFF | TGTGCCAGCAGTGAAGCGCAACTTCTCGAGCAGTTCTTC
- | TRBJ1-2 | - | TRBV14 | CASSQDRVLNYGYTF | TGTGCCAGCAGCCAAGATCGTGTCCTTAACTATGGCTACACCTTC
few | TRBJ2-1 | - | TRBV5-1 | CASRLESGAPQFF | TGCGCCAGCAGACTCGAGTCCGGGGCTCCGCAGTTCTTC
- | TRBJ2-7 | TRBD1 | TRBV19 | CASSARTGAYEQYF | TGTGCCAGTAGTGCCAGGACAGGGGCCTACGAGCAGTACTTC
- | TRBJ2-7 | - | TRBV11-2 | CASNPGGSNYEQYF | TGTGCCAGCAACCCCGGGGGCTCGAACTACGAGCAGTACTTC
- | TRBJ1-4 | - | TRBV6-7 | CASSYEGNEKLFF | TGTGCCAGCAGTTACGAGGGAAATGAAAAACTGTTTTTT
- | TRBJ2-3 | - | TRBV7-9 | CASSPRSYDTQYF | TGTGCCAGCAGCCCGCGGAGTTATGATACGCAGTATTTT
- | TRBJ2-7 | - | TRBV28 | CASSLRKNYEQYF | TGTGCCAGCAGTTTGCGGAAGAACTACGAGCAGTACTTC
- | TRBJ2-7 | - | TRBV5-1 | CASSLAAALTYEQYF | TGCGCCAGCAGCCTGGCGGCAGCGCTTACCTACGAGCAGTACTTC
- | TRBJ2-7 | - | TRBV6-5 | CAPTTLTEAYEQYF | TGTGCCCCCACGACACTGACCGAAGCCTACGAGCAGTACTTC
few | TRBJ2-1 | TRBD2 | TRBV15 | CATSRGLAGSDEQFF | TGTGCCACCAGCAGAGGTTTAGCGGGGAGCGATGAGCAGTTCTTC
- | TRBJ2-4 | - | TRBV11-1 | CATFYTLGNIQYF | TGTGCCACATTCTACACTCTGGGAAACATTCAGTACTTC
- | TRBJ2-5 | - | TRBV7-9 | CASSLKETQYF | TGTGCCAGCAGCCTAAAAGAGACCCAGTACTTC
- | TRBJ2-2 | TRBD2 | TRBV15 | CATSGTSGIGELFF | TGTGCCACCTCCGGGACTAGCGGGATAGGGGAGCTGTTTTTT
- | TRBJ2-7 | TRBD1 | TRBV28 | CASRSTLGQGGDEQYF | TGTGCCAGCAGGTCTACCCTCGGACAGGGGGGCGACGAGCAGTACTTC
- | TRBJ2-2 | - | TRBV15 | CASPSPNTGELFF | TGTGCCAGTCCCAGTCCGAACACCGGGGAGCTGTTTTTT
- | TRBJ2-1 | - | TRBV4-1 | CASSPLGTPYNEQFF | TGCGCCAGCAGCCCTCTCGGAACCCCTTACAATGAGCAGTTCTTC
- | TRBJ1-1 | - | TRBV5-4 | CASSLDAKVNTEAFF | TGTGCCAGCAGCTTGGACGCGAAGGTGAACACTGAAGCTTTCTTT
- | TRBJ2-1 | - | TRBV11-2 | CASSLERVNEQFF | TGTGCCAGCAGCTTAGAGCGGGTAAATGAGCAGTTCTTC
- | TRBJ2-1 | - | TRBV10-3 | CAISLGGYNEQFF | TGTGCCATCAGCCTGGGAGGCTACAATGAGCAGTTCTTC
- | TRBJ2-3 | - | TRBV5-4 | CASSLPLTDTQYF | TGTGCCAGCAGCTTGCCGCTCACAGATACGCAGTATTTT
- | TRBJ2-7 | - | TRBV7-7 | CASSLGPGTSYEQYF | TGTGCTAGCAGCTTAGGACCCGGGACAAGCTACGAGCAGTACTTC
- | TRBJ2-7 | - | TRBV10-2 | CASSDSSETYEQYF | TGCGCCAGCAGTGACTCTAGCGAAACCTACGAGCAGTACTTC
- | TRBJ2-5 | - | TRBV5-1 | CASSLAGEAETQYF | TGCGCCAGCAGCTTGGCCGGGGAGGCAGAGACCCAGTACTTC
- | TRBJ2-7 | TRBD2 | TRBV2 | CASSKLAGGNEQYF | TGTGCCAGCAGCAAACTAGCGGGAGGAAACGAGCAGTACTTC
- | TRBJ2-1 | TRBD1 | TRBV5-6 | CASSLGTGSTNEQFF | TGTGCCAGCAGCTTGGGGACAGGGTCTACGAATGAGCAGTTCTTC
- | TRBJ2-7 | - | TRBV21-1 | CANARDPTGDHEQYF | TGTGCCAACGCCCGGGACCCTACAGGGGATCACGAGCAGTACTTC
- | TRBJ2-5 | TRBD2 | TRBV28 | CASSPAGEGQETQYF | TGTGCCAGCAGCCCAGCGGGAGAGGGCCAAGAGACCCAGTACTTC
- | TRBJ2-3 | - | TRBV18 | CASSPGGHTQYF | TGTGCCAGCTCACCCGGGGGTCATACGCAGTATTTT
- | TRBJ2-7 | TRBD2 | TRBV27 | CASGRTSGRKEQYF | TGTGCCAGCGGGCGGACTAGCGGGAGAAAGGAGCAGTACTTC
- | TRBJ1-5 | TRBD1 | TRBV28 | CASSFPDREAGGPQHF | TGTGCCAGCAGTTTCCCTGACAGGGAAGCGGGCGGGCCCCAGCATTTT
- | TRBJ2-3 | TRBD2 | TRBV14 | CASSLTSGSTDTQYF | TGTGCCAGCAGCCTTACTAGCGGGAGTACAGATACGCAGTATTTT
- | TRBJ1-5 | TRBD1 | TRBV28 | CASRRTGYSNQPQHF | TGTGCCAGCCGAAGGACAGGGTATAGCAATCAGCCCCAGCATTTT
- | TRBJ2-5 | TRBD2 | TRBV5-1 | CASSLGRGEETQYF | TGCGCCAGCAGCTTGGGCCGGGGGGAAGAGACCCAGTACTTC
- | TRBJ1-5 | - | TRBV28 | CASSFLGFGNQPQHF | TGTGCCAGCAGTTTCCTGGGGTTTGGCAATCAGCCCCAGCATTTT
- | TRBJ1-2 | TRBD1 | TRBV28 | CASSPGQGLGYTF | TGTGCCAGCAGCCCCGGACAGGGTTTGGGCTACACCTTC
- | TRBJ1-4 | TRBD1 | TRBV9 | CASSVGGGRGLEKLFF | TGTGCCAGCAGCGTAGGAGGGGGCAGGGGCCTGGAGAAACTGTTTTTT
- | TRBJ2-7 | TRBD2 | TRBV28 | CASSSTGTMYEQYF | TGTGCCAGCAGTTCAACCGGGACTATGTACGAGCAGTACTTC
- | TRBJ2-1 | TRBD2 | TRBV10-3 | CAITTGLAGVNEQFF | TGTGCCATCACCACTGGACTAGCGGGGGTCAATGAGCAGTTCTTC
once | TRBJ2-5 | - | TRBV10-3 | CAISGGEETQYF | TGTGCCATCAGTGGGGGGGAAGAGACCCAGTACTTC
- | TRBJ1-5 | - | TRBV10-2 | CASSEGQYSNQPQHF | TGCGCCAGCAGTGAGGGGCAATATAGCAATCAGCCCCAGCATTTT
- | TRBJ2-7 | - | TRBV18 | CASSPGGGVEQYF | TGTGCCAGCTCACCAGGGGGGGGCGTCGAGCAGTACTTC
- | TRBJ2-7 | TRBD2 | TRBV30 | CAWRTSGGSYEQYF | TGTGCCTGGAGGACTAGCGGTGGGTCCTACGAGCAGTACTTC
- | TRBJ2-5 | TRBD1 | TRBV2 | CASRSRQGQETQYF | TGTGCCAGCAGATCTCGACAGGGACAAGAGACCCAGTACTTC
- | TRBJ1-4 | TRBD1 | TRBV6-6 | CASSYGQGNEKLFF | TGTGCCAGCAGTTACGGACAGGGGAATGAAAAACTGTTTTTT
- | TRBJ1-1 | - | TRBV6-1 | CASSKPVEAFF | TGTGCCAGCAGTAAACCCGTAGAAGCTTTCTTT
- | TRBJ2-4 | TRBD2 | TRBV29-1 | CSVESGANIQYF | TGCAGCGTCGAGAGCGGGGCAAACATTCAGTACTTC
- | TRBJ2-2 | - | TRBV2 | CASIRGTNTGELFF | TGTGCCAGCATACGGGGGACGAACACCGGGGAGCTGTTTTTT
- | TRBJ1-1 | TRBD1 | TRBV27 | CASSPQTGGRSGTEAFF | TGTGCCAGCAGCCCCCAGACAGGGGGTAGGTCGGGAACTGAAGCTTTCTTT
- | TRBJ1-1 | - | TRBV10-3 | CAISGANTEAFF | TGTGCCATCAGCGGGGCGAACACTGAAGCTTTCTTT